The sequence of this T cell receptor beta chain was determined in a study of T cell repertoires in cytomegalovirus infection. Background on the study: Alongside well-studied HLA-B-restricted CMV epitopes, recently identified HLA-C-restricted CMV epitopes were also used. Through public TCR beta signatures, both CMV infection and matching HLA type were indicated.

Comment on this clonotype: Its antigen is still unknown.

V lost 3 bases and J 2 bases, leaving 8 bases between the germline ends. This CDR3 spans 14 amino acids. CDR1 and CDR2 from the germline V gene are LNHDA and SQIVND (reference sequence). Study-wide results and caveats: Pooled public TCR beta family frequency picked out CMV carriers with the relevant HLA. Ex vivo responses were dominated by HLA-C-restricted CMV-specific TCR beta clonotypes.

MiXCR, run by TCRdb on the reads, gives a single entry per CDR3 protein. This table has some 800,000 distinct CDR3 sequences, roughly 29% appearing once. Sample: cultured CD8+ T cells from PBMCs, taken from culture after CMV antigen stimulation. The chain joins TRBV19 to TRBJ2-1; maybe TRBD1 (5 bases). The TCR comes from a human donor in good health (CMV status not recorded). Some clones in this sample may be carry-over from other donors' samples. The CDR3: CASSMQGPYNEQFF. The DNA for the CDR3 is TGTGCCAGTAGTATGCAGGGCCCCTACAATGAGCAGTTCTTC.